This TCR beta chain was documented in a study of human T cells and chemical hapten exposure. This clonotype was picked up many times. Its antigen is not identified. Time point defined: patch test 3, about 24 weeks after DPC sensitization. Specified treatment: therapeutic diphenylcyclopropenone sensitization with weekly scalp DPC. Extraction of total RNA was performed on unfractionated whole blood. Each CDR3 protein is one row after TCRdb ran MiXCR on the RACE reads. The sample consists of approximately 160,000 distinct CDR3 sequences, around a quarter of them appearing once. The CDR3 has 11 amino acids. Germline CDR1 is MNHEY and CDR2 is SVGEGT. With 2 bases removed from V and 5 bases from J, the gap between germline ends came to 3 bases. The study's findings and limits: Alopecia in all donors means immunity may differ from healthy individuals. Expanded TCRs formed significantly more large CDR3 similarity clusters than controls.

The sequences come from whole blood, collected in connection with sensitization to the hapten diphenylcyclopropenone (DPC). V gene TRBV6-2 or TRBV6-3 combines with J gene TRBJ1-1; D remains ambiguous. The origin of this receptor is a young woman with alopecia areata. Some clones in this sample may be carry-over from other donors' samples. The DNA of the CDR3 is TGTGCCAGCAGTTACAGTACTGAAGCTTTCTTT. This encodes CASSYSTEAFF.